This is a list of T cell receptor beta chains from one sample in a study of T cell responses to AZD1222 COVID-19 vaccine. Libraries were prepared by immunoSEQ multiplex PCR; TCRdb keeps only in-frame clonotypes and omits some of them. The profile shows approximately 150,000 clones, around 90% of them singletons. This specimen was peripheral blood, taken 28 days after the second AZD1222 dose. The receptor source for this set is an adult who received the AZD1222 COVID-19 vaccine. CDR3s include the opening cysteine and the closing phenylalanine or tryptophan. D genes are given only for firm matches. Some rows have no size entry. The others give once, few or many, or a class for an expanded clone.

cdr3_aa: CASSINRASNTEAFF
cdr3_nt: TGTGCCAGTAGTATCAACCGGGCTTCGAACACTGAAGCTTTCTTT
j_call: TRBJ1-1
d_call: .
clone_size: once
v_call: TRBV19

cdr3_aa: CASSFSQKGDGYTF
cdr3_nt: TGCGCCAGCAGCTTTTCCCAAAAGGGGGACGGCTACACCTTC
j_call: TRBJ1-2
d_call: .
clone_size: .
v_call: TRBV5-1

cdr3_aa: CASSLGEGFIHTIYF
cdr3_nt: TGCGCCAGCAGCTTGGGGGAAGGGTTTATCCACACCATATATTTT
j_call: TRBJ1-3
d_call: .
clone_size: once
v_call: TRBV5-1

cdr3_aa: CATAETVNEKLFF
cdr3_nt: TGCGCCACCGCGGAGACAGTTAATGAAAAACTGTTTTTT
j_call: TRBJ1-4
d_call: .
clone_size: .
v_call: TRBV5-1

cdr3_aa: CATSSGAGRNYGYTF
cdr3_nt: TGTGCCACCAGCAGTGGGGCAGGGCGGAACTATGGCTACACCTTC
j_call: TRBJ1-2
d_call: .
clone_size: few
v_call: TRBV15

cdr3_aa: CASRLNRLAGVYNEQFF
cdr3_nt: TGTGCAAGTCGCTTAAATCGACTAGCGGGGGTCTACAATGAGCAGTTCTTC
j_call: TRBJ2-1
d_call: .
clone_size: .
v_call: TRBV12-2

cdr3_aa: CATSRPRGGSTGELFF
cdr3_nt: TGTGCCACCAGCAGGCCGAGGGGGGGTAGCACCGGGGAGCTGTTTTTT
j_call: TRBJ2-2
d_call: .
clone_size: .
v_call: TRBV15

cdr3_aa: CAWGGLAAYEQYF
cdr3_nt: TGTGCCTGGGGAGGCCTCGCAGCCTACGAGCAGTACTTC
j_call: TRBJ2-7
d_call: .
clone_size: .
v_call: TRBV30

cdr3_aa: CASSSWDTDYGYTF
cdr3_nt: TGTGCCAGCAGCTCTTGGGACACTGACTATGGCTACACCTTC
j_call: TRBJ1-2
d_call: .
clone_size: .
v_call: TRBV3-1/TRBV3-2

cdr3_aa: CASSQEGQGIYEQYF
cdr3_nt: TGTGCCAGCAGCCAAGAGGGCCAGGGTATCTACGAGCAGTACTTC
j_call: TRBJ2-7
d_call: .
clone_size: .
v_call: TRBV4-2

cdr3_aa: CAIRTGQGTEAFF
cdr3_nt: TGTGCCATCAGGACGGGACAGGGGACTGAAGCTTTCTTT
j_call: TRBJ1-1
d_call: TRBD1
clone_size: .
v_call: TRBV10-3

cdr3_aa: CAWSVKRDNSPLHF
cdr3_nt: TGTGCCTGGAGTGTAAAAAGAGATAATTCACCCCTCCACTTT
j_call: TRBJ1-6
d_call: .
clone_size: .
v_call: TRBV30

cdr3_aa: CSVDRDGGYTF
cdr3_nt: TGCAGCGTTGATCGGGACGGTGGCTACACCTTC
j_call: TRBJ1-2
d_call: .
clone_size: .
v_call: TRBV29-1

cdr3_aa: CAWRRDRVTDTQYF
cdr3_nt: TGTGCCTGGAGGCGGGACAGGGTCACAGATACGCAGTATTTT
j_call: TRBJ2-3
d_call: TRBD1
clone_size: .
v_call: TRBV30

cdr3_aa: CASSPGASEAEEQFF
cdr3_nt: TGCGCCAGCAGCCCCGGGGCTAGCGAGGCCGAGGAGCAGTTCTTC
j_call: TRBJ2-1
d_call: .
clone_size: .
v_call: TRBV4-1

cdr3_aa: CASSQAPGQTLYGYTF
cdr3_nt: TGCGCCAGCAGCCAGGCCCCTGGACAGACACTCTATGGCTACACCTTC
j_call: TRBJ1-2
d_call: .
clone_size: .
v_call: TRBV4-1

cdr3_aa: CASSYSSGGPETQYF
cdr3_nt: TGTGCCAGCAGTTACTCGAGCGGGGGGCCGGAGACCCAGTACTTC
j_call: TRBJ2-5
d_call: TRBD2
clone_size: .
v_call: TRBV6-5

cdr3_aa: CASSARTAIYGYTF
cdr3_nt: TGTGCCAGCAGTGCCCGGACAGCCATCTATGGCTACACCTTC
j_call: TRBJ1-2
d_call: .
clone_size: .
v_call: TRBV27

cdr3_aa: CASSVSGSGNTIYF
cdr3_nt: TGTGCCAGCAGCGTGTCGGGCTCTGGAAACACCATATATTTT
j_call: TRBJ1-3
d_call: .
clone_size: .
v_call: TRBV9

cdr3_aa: CASRPRGSGNTIYF
cdr3_nt: TGTGCCAGCAGGCCAAGAGGATCTGGAAACACCATATATTTT
j_call: TRBJ1-3
d_call: .
clone_size: .
v_call: TRBV3-1/TRBV3-2

cdr3_aa: CASSILSGTVNYGYTF
cdr3_nt: TGTGCCAGTAGTATCCTATCCGGGACAGTTAACTATGGCTACACCTTC
j_call: TRBJ1-2
d_call: TRBD1
clone_size: .
v_call: TRBV19

cdr3_aa: CASVGGDQPQHF
cdr3_nt: TGTGCTAGTGTTGGAGGGGACCAGCCCCAGCATTTT
j_call: TRBJ1-5
d_call: .
clone_size: .
v_call: TRBV12-5

cdr3_aa: CASSPGQGEPQHF
cdr3_nt: TGTGCCAGCTCACCCGGACAGGGGGAGCCCCAGCATTTT
j_call: TRBJ1-5
d_call: TRBD1
clone_size: .
v_call: TRBV18

cdr3_aa: CASSPSDRSYEQYF
cdr3_nt: TGTGCCAGCTCCCCCTCGGACAGGTCCTACGAGCAGTACTTC
j_call: TRBJ2-7
d_call: TRBD1
clone_size: once
v_call: TRBV18

cdr3_aa: CASIPAGILRDEQYF
cdr3_nt: TGTGCCAGCATCCCGGCAGGGATCCTTCGGGACGAGCAGTACTTC
j_call: TRBJ2-7
d_call: .
clone_size: .
v_call: TRBV6-5

cdr3_aa: CASSRRDRPLSYEQYF
cdr3_nt: TGTGCCAGCAGCAGGAGGGACAGGCCATTGTCCTACGAGCAGTACTTC
j_call: TRBJ2-7
d_call: .
clone_size: .
v_call: TRBV21-1

cdr3_aa: CASSQRTGELFF
cdr3_nt: TGTGCCAGCAGCCAGCGCACCGGGGAGCTGTTTTTT
j_call: TRBJ2-2
d_call: .
clone_size: .
v_call: TRBV28

cdr3_aa: CAISEMKNTEAFF
cdr3_nt: TGTGCCATCAGTGAGATGAAGAACACTGAAGCTTTCTTT
j_call: TRBJ1-1
d_call: .
clone_size: .
v_call: TRBV10-3

cdr3_aa: CATSRELGRGGNQPQHF
cdr3_nt: TGTGCCACCAGCAGAGAATTGGGCAGGGGGGGCAATCAGCCCCAGCATTTT
j_call: TRBJ1-5
d_call: TRBD1
clone_size: .
v_call: TRBV15

cdr3_aa: CASRGKEGQPQHF
cdr3_nt: TGTGCCAGCAGGGGGAAAGAGGGTCAGCCCCAGCATTTT
j_call: TRBJ1-5
d_call: .
clone_size: .
v_call: TRBV6-5

cdr3_aa: CSVVRVRTEAFF
cdr3_nt: TGCAGCGTTGTAAGGGTGAGGACTGAAGCTTTCTTT
j_call: TRBJ1-1
d_call: .
clone_size: .
v_call: TRBV29-1

cdr3_aa: CASKRELDGQSSYNEQFF
cdr3_nt: TGCGCCAGCAAAAGAGAACTGGACGGACAGAGCTCCTACAATGAGCAGTTCTTC
j_call: TRBJ2-1
d_call: .
clone_size: .
v_call: TRBV10-2

cdr3_aa: CASSLIAETQYF
cdr3_nt: TGTGCCAGCAGTTTAATAGCAGAGACCCAGTACTTC
j_call: TRBJ2-5
d_call: .
clone_size: once
v_call: TRBV12-3/TRBV12-4

cdr3_aa: CASSLLLETEAFF
cdr3_nt: TGTGCCAGCAGCTTACTTCTGGAAACTGAAGCTTTCTTT
j_call: TRBJ1-1
d_call: .
clone_size: .
v_call: TRBV7-3

cdr3_aa: CASRGGNSPYEQYF
cdr3_nt: TGTGCCAGCAGGGGAGGGAATTCGCCCTACGAGCAGTACTTC
j_call: TRBJ2-7
d_call: TRBD2
clone_size: .
v_call: TRBV2

cdr3_aa: CASSQRGGANEKLFF
cdr3_nt: TGTGCCAGCAGCCAACGGGGAGGGGCTAATGAAAAACTGTTTTTT
j_call: TRBJ1-4
d_call: .
clone_size: once
v_call: TRBV9

cdr3_aa: CASSLYSGRHTEAFF
cdr3_nt: TGTGCCAGCAGCTTATACTCCGGACGGCACACTGAAGCTTTCTTT
j_call: TRBJ1-1
d_call: .
clone_size: once
v_call: TRBV4-2

cdr3_aa: CASSHSSIREQFF
cdr3_nt: TGTGCCAGCAGCCACTCCTCAATACGTGAGCAGTTCTTC
j_call: TRBJ2-1
d_call: .
clone_size: once
v_call: TRBV14

cdr3_aa: CASSKPGYSNQPQHF
cdr3_nt: TGTGCCAGTAGTAAGCCGGGATATAGCAATCAGCCCCAGCATTTT
j_call: TRBJ1-5
d_call: .
clone_size: .
v_call: TRBV19

cdr3_aa: CASSSPDGTTFTYEQYF
cdr3_nt: TGTGCCAGCAGCTCCCCGGACGGAACTACCTTCACCTACGAGCAGTACTTC
j_call: TRBJ2-7
d_call: .
clone_size: .
v_call: TRBV11-2

cdr3_aa: CSAGRNEQFF
cdr3_nt: TGCAGTGCGGGGAGGAATGAGCAGTTCTTC
j_call: TRBJ2-1
d_call: .
clone_size: .
v_call: TRBV20-1

cdr3_aa: CASSTPEGEAFF
cdr3_nt: TGTGCCAGCAGCACCCCCGAGGGAGAAGCTTTCTTT
j_call: TRBJ1-1
d_call: .
clone_size: .
v_call: TRBV11-2

cdr3_aa: CAISVGTEPSYGYTF
cdr3_nt: TGTGCCATCAGTGTAGGGACGGAACCGTCATATGGCTACACCTTC
j_call: TRBJ1-2
d_call: .
clone_size: .
v_call: TRBV10-3

cdr3_aa: CASSETGGGQPQHF
cdr3_nt: TGTGCCAGTAGTGAAACAGGGGGGGGTCAGCCCCAGCATTTT
j_call: TRBJ1-5
d_call: TRBD1
clone_size: .
v_call: TRBV19

cdr3_aa: CAISDGVNTEAFF
cdr3_nt: TGTGCCATCAGTGACGGGGTGAACACTGAAGCTTTCTTT
j_call: TRBJ1-1
d_call: .
clone_size: .
v_call: TRBV10-3

cdr3_aa: CASSQDRDREYQNTEAFF
cdr3_nt: TGCGCCAGCAGCCAAGATAGGGACAGGGAATACCAGAACACTGAAGCTTTCTTT
j_call: TRBJ1-1
d_call: TRBD1
clone_size: .
v_call: TRBV4-1

cdr3_aa: CASSQTSGGPEQYF
cdr3_nt: TGTGCCAGCAGCCAGACTAGCGGGGGGCCCGAGCAGTACTTC
j_call: TRBJ2-7
d_call: TRBD2
clone_size: .
v_call: TRBV7-3

cdr3_aa: CASSDPPGYGYTF
cdr3_nt: TGTGCCAGCAGTGACCCGCCGGGCTATGGCTACACCTTC
j_call: TRBJ1-2
d_call: .
clone_size: .
v_call: TRBV25-1

cdr3_aa: CASSISVGGSPLHF
cdr3_nt: TGTGCCAGCAGCATCTCGGTCGGGGGTTCACCCCTCCACTTT
j_call: TRBJ1-6
d_call: .
clone_size: .
v_call: TRBV7-9

cdr3_aa: CASSEAINRGTEAFF
cdr3_nt: TGTGCCAGCAGTGAAGCGATCAACAGGGGCACTGAAGCTTTCTTT
j_call: TRBJ1-1
d_call: TRBD1
clone_size: .
v_call: TRBV6-1

cdr3_aa: CASSQDQAGDTQYF
cdr3_nt: TGTGCCAGCAGCCAAGACCAGGCAGGAGATACGCAGTATTTT
j_call: TRBJ2-3
d_call: .
clone_size: .
v_call: TRBV7-9

cdr3_aa: CSVVKGSWANNEQFF
cdr3_nt: TGCAGCGTCGTGAAAGGCTCCTGGGCTAACAATGAGCAGTTCTTC
j_call: TRBJ2-1
d_call: .
clone_size: .
v_call: TRBV29-1

cdr3_aa: CASSFFVGTANEKLFF
cdr3_nt: TGTGCCAGCAGCTTTTTCGTCGGGACAGCGAATGAAAAACTGTTTTTT
j_call: TRBJ1-4
d_call: TRBD1
clone_size: .
v_call: TRBV7-9